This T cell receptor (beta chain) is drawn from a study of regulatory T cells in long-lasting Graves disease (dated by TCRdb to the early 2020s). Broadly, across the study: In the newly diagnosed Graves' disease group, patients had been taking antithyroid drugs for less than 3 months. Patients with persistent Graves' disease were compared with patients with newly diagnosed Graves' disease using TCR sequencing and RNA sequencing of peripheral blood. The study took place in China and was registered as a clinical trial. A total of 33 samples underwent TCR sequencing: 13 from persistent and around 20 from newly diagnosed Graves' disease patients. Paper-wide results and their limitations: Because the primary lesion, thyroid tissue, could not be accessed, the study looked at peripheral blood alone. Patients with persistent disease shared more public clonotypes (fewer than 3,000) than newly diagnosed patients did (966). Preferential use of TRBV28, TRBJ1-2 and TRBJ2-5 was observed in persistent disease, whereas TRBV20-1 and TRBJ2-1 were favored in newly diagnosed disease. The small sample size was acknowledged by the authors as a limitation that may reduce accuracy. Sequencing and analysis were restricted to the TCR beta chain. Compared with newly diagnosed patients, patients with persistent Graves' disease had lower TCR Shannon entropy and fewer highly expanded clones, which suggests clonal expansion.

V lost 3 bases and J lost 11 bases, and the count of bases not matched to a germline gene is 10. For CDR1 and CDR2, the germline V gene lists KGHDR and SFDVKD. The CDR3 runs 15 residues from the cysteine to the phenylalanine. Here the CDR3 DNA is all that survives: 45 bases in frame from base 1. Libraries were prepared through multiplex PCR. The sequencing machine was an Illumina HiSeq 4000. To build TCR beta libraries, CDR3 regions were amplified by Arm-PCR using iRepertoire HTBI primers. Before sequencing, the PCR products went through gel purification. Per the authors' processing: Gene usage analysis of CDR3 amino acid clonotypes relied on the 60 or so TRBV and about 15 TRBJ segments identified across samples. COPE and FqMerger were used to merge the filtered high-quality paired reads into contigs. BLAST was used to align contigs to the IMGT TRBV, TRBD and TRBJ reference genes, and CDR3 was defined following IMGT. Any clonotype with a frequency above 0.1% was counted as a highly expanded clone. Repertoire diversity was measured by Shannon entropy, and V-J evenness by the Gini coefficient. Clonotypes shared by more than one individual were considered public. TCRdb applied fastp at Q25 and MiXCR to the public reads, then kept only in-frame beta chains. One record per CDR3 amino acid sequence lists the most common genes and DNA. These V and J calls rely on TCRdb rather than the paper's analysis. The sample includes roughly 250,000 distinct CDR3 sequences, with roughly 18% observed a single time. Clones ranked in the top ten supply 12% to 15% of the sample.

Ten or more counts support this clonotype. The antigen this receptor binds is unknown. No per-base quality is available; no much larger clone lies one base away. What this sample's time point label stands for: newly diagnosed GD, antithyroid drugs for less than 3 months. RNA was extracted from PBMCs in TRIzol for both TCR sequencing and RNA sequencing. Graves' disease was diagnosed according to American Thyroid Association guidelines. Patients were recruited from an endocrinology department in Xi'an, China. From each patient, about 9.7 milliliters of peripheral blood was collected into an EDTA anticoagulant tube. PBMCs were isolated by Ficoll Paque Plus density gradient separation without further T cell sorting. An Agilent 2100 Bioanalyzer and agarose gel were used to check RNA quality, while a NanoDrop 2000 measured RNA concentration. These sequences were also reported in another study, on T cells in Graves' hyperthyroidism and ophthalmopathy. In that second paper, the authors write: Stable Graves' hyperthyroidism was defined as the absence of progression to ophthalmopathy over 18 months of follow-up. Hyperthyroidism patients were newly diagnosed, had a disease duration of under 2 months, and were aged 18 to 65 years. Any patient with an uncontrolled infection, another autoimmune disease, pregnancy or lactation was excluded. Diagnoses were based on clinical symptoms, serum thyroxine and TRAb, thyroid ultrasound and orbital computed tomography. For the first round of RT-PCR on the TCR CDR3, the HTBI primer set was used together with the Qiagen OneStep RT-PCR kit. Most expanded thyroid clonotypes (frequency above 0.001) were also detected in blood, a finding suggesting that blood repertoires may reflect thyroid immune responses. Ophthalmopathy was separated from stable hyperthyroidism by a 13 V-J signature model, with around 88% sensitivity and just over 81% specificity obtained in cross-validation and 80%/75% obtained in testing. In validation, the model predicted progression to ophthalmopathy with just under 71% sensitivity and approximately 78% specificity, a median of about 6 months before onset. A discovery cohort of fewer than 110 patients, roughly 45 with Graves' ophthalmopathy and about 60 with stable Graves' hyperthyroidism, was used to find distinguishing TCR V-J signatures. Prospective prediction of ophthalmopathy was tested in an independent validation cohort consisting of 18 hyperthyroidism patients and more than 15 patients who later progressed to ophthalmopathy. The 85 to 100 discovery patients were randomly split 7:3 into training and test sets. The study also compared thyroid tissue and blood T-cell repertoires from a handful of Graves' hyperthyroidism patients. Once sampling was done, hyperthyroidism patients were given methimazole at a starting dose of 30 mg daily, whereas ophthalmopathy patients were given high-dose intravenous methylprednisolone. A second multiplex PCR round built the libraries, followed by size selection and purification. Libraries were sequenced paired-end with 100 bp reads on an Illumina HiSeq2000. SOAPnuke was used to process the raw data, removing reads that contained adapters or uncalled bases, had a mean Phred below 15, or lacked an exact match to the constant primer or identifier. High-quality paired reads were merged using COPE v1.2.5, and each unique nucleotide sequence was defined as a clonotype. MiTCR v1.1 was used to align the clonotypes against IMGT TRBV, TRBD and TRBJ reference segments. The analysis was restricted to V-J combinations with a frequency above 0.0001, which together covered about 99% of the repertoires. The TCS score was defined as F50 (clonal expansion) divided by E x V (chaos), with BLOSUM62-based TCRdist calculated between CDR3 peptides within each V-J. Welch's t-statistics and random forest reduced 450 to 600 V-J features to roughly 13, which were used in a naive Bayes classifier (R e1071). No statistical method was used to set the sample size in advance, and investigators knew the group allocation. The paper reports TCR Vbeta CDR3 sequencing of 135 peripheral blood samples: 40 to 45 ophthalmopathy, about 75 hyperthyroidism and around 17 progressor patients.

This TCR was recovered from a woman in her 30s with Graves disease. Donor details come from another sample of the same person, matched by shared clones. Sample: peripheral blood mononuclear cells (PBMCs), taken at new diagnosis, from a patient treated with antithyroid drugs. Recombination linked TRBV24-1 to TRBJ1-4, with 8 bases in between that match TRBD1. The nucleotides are TGTGCCACCAGTGATCTGGGACAGGTGAAACGTAAACTGTTTTTT. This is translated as CATSDLGQVKRKLFF.